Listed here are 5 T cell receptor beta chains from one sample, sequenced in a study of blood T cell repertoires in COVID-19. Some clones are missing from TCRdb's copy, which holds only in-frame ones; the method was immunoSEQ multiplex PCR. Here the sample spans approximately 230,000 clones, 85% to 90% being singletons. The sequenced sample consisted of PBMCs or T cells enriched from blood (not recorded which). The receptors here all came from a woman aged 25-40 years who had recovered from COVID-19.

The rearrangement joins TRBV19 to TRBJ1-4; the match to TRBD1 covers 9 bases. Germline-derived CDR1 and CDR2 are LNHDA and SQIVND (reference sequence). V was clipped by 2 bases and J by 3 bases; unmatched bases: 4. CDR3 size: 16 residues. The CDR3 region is CASSIRTGAANEKLFF. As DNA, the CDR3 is TGTGCCAGTAGTATACGGACAGGGGCGGCTAATGAAAAACTGTTTTTT.

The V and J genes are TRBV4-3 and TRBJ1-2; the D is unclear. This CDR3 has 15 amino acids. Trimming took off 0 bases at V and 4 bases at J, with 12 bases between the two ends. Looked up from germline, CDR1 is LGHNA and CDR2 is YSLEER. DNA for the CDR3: TGCGCCAGCAGCCAAGAACGCGGTGTACTCTATGGCTACACCTTC. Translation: CASSQERGVLYGYTF.

CDR3 DNA sequence: TGTGCCAGCAGTTCTACCACAGATACGCAGTATTTT. Protein product: CASSSTTDTQYF. This chain uses TRBV6-2 or TRBV6-3 with TRBJ2-3; the D is unclear. V was pared by 4 bases and J by 2 bases, with 4 bases between. Germline lookup yields CDR1 MNHEY and CDR2 SVGEGT. The length of the CDR3 is 12 residues.

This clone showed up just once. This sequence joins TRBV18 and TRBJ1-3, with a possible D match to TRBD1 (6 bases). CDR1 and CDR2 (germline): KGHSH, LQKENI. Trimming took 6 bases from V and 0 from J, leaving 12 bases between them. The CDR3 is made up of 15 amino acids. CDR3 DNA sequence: TGTGCCAGCTCTCAATCGACAGGCTCTGGAAACACCATATATTTT. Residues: CASSQSTGSGNTIYF.

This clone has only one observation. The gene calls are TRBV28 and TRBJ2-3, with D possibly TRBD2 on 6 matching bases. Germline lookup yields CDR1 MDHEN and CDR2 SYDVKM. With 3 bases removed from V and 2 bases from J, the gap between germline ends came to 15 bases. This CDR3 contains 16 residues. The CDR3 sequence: CASSFGYGGVTDTQYF. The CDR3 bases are TGTGCCAGCAGTTTTGGGTATGGCGGGGTCACAGATACGCAGTATTTT.